The 17 T cell receptor beta chains below come from one sample, sequenced in a study of blood T cells in healthy people across ages. Together with a sample-barcoded 5' primer, a J-beta primer mix was included in a second PCR lasting about 6 to 11 cycles. TCRdb itself ran the 5' RACE reads through MiXCR, one entry per CDR3 protein. The profile shows 910,000 or so distinct CDR3 sequences, just over 50% of them singletons. Sequenced sample: blood. The origin of the receptors is a woman in her sixties in good health.

The chain employs TRBV4-1 and TRBJ2-3; TRBD2 matches 9 bases. This CDR3 has 16 amino acids. Germline lookup yields CDR1 MGHRA and CDR2 YSYEKL. The J segment lost 0 bases and the V segment lost 1 base, leaving 2 bases of the junction unmatched. CDR3 residues: CASSQGGTSSTDTQYF. The CDR3, as DNA: TGCGCCAGCAGCCAAGGAGGGACTAGCAGCACAGATACGCAGTATTTT.

As DNA, the CDR3 is TGTGCCAGCAGTTACAGTCCTAGCGGAACCTACAATGAGCAGTTCTTC. This codes for CASSYSPSGTYNEQFF. The chain has TRBV6-5 and TRBJ2-1, with 7 bases that match TRBD2. The CDR3 is made up of 16 amino acids. Trimming at V came to 2 bases and at J to 2 bases, leaving 6 bases not matched to a gene. Germline V gene sequence: CDR1 MNHEY, CDR2 SVGAGI.

This clonotype occurred a few times. The chain uses TRBV3-1 and TRBJ2-1; D not resolved. This CDR3 has 13 residues. Germline-derived CDR1 and CDR2 are LGHDT and YNNKEL (reference sequence). The V end lost 4 bases, the J end lost 8 bases, and 12 bases lay between the germline ends. The CDR3 DNA is TGTGCCAGCAGCCCCTCATACTTGGATGAGCAGTTCTTC. Protein: CASSPSYLDEQFF.

This clonotype was seen once. The gene calls are TRBV20-1 and TRBJ2-7; D possibly corresponds to TRBD2 (5 bases). The J call is doubtful: the DNA matches TRBJ2-5 better. The length of the CDR3 is 13 residues. Germline loops: CDR1 DFQATT, CDR2 SNEGSKA (reference sequence). The CDR3 loop reads CSAGGSSGETQYF. The CDR3 DNA is TGCAGTGCGGGCGGGTCCTCTGGGGAGACCCAGTACTTC.

This clonotype was picked up a small number of times. This sequence joins TRBV20-1 and TRBJ2-7, with D maybe TRBD2 (6 bases). Germline V gives CDR1 DFQATT, CDR2 SNEGSKA (reference sequence). Trimming pared 3 bases from V and 2 bases from J, leaving 11 bases between. This CDR3 spans 13 amino acids. The CDR3 here is CSASRGGTYEQYF. DNA for the CDR3: TGCAGTGCTAGCCGGGGAGGAACCTACGAGCAGTACTTC.

The chain employs TRBV20-1 and TRBJ2-1; 14 bases are a match to TRBD2. The V gene's germline CDR1 is DFQATT and CDR2 SNEGSKA (reference sequence). The CDR3 spans 18 residues. With 6 bases clipped from V and 0 bases from J, the junction kept 10 bases outside the gene matches. In nucleotides, the CDR3 is TGCAGTGCCGAGGGGGGACTAGCGGGAGAGAGCTCCTACAATGAGCAGTTCTTC. It translates to CSAEGGLAGESSYNEQFF.

The chain uses TRBV7-9 and TRBJ2-1; 7 bases line up with TRBD2. Germline loops: CDR1 SEHNR, CDR2 FQNEAQ (reference sequence). The J segment lost 4 bases and the V segment lost 6 bases, leaving 9 bases of the junction unmatched. The CDR3 extends over 15 amino acids. The DNA for the CDR3 is TGTGCCAGCAGTCTAGTTTTCGGGAGGTACAATGAGCAGTTCTTC. This gives the protein CASSLVFGRYNEQFF.

The chain links TRBV6-2 or TRBV6-3 to TRBJ2-5; TRBD1 matches 8 bases. Gene TRBJ2-7 matches the end of the DNA better, so the J call may be wrong. Per the germline V gene, CDR1 is MNHEY and CDR2 is SVGEGT. The CDR3 is 17 amino acids. The CDR3: CASSGTGGDQGWFEQYF. The CDR3, as DNA: TGTGCCAGCAGTGGGACAGGTGGAGACCAAGGTTGGTTCGAGCAGTACTTC.

This clonotype was counted between two and nine times. The chain combines TRBV29-1 with TRBJ2-7, with D uncertain. V lost 6 bases, J lost 5 bases, and 17 bases lay in between. The germline CDR1 and CDR2 sequences are SQVTM and ANQGSEA. The CDR3 contains 13 residues. This chain's CDR3 is CSVAFWGLHEQYF. CDR3 coding DNA: TGCAGCGTCGCCTTCTGGGGTTTGCACGAGCAGTACTTC.

The chain employs TRBV11-2 and TRBJ2-3, with 11 positions matching TRBD2. The CDR3 runs 16 residues. J gave up 7 bases and V 6 bases, and 12 bases lay outside the gene matches. CDR1 is SGHAT and CDR2 is FQNNGV in the germline V gene. The CDR3 DNA follows: TGTGCCAGCAGGGACTCTAGCGGGAGGCTCACGAATACGCAGTATTTT. The encoded protein is CASRDSSGRLTNTQYF.

The genes are TRBV4-1 and TRBJ2-1, with D possibly matching TRBD1 (6 bases). The DNA end is more similar to TRBJ2-7, so the J call may be wrong. The CDR3 totals 15 residues. Germline V gives CDR1 MGHRA, CDR2 YSYEKL. Here the CDR3 DNA reads TGCGCCAGCAGCCAAGATCCGGCAGGGGCGAATGAGCAGTACTTC. The encoded protein is CASSQDPAGANEQYF.

The chain recombines TRBV6-2 or TRBV6-3 with TRBJ1-2, with 7 nucleotides matching TRBD1. V shed 2 bases, J shed 7 bases, and the junction held 7 bases outside the gene matches. The germline V gene encodes CDR1 MNHEY and CDR2 SVGEGT. This CDR3 comprises 14 residues. The CDR3 DNA reads TGTGCCAGCAGTTACCCCCGACAGGGAAGTGGCTACACCTTC. Translated, it gives CASSYPRQGSGYTF.

The gene calls are TRBV7-6 and TRBJ1-5; the match to TRBD1 covers 11 bases. The CDR3 extends over 17 amino acids. Germline V gene data show CDR1 as SGHVS and CDR2 as FNYEAQ. V was clipped by 0 bases and J by 10 bases; unmatched bases: 11. The chain's CDR3 is CASSLALPGQGAVPQHF. The CDR3 region has the DNA TGTGCCAGCAGCTTAGCCTTGCCCGGACAGGGGGCAGTTCCCCAGCATTTT.

V is TRBV28 and J is TRBJ1-1; D unclear. The CDR3 sequence is 13 residues long. Germline V lookup: CDR1 MDHEN, CDR2 SYDVKM. V lost 1 base and J lost 11, with 14 bases in between. CDR3 sequence reads: CASSLFVRPEAFF. The CDR3 DNA is TGTGCCAGCAGTTTATTCGTCCGGCCGGAGGCTTTCTTT.

This clonotype turned up a few times. The chain is built from TRBV25-1 and TRBJ2-7; D unclear. In germline, CDR1 is MGHDK, CDR2 SYGVNS. Trimming pared 6 bases from V and 0 bases from J, leaving 9 bases between. The CDR3 covers 13 residues. CDR3 DNA: TGTGCCAGCAGCCAACACAACTCCTACGAGCAGTACTTC. Its translation is CASSQHNSYEQYF.

This sequence joins TRBV12-3 or TRBV12-4 and TRBJ2-4, with D unclear. The germline V and J ends were trimmed by 5 bases and 7 bases, with 9 bases remaining between them. This CDR3 has 12 amino acids. The CDR3 is CASSPSENIQYF. CDR3 nucleotide sequence: TGTGCCAGCAGTCCCAGTGAGAACATTCAGTACTTC.

This chain joins TRBV27 and TRBJ2-3; D remains unclear. From germline, CDR1 is MNHEY and CDR2 SMNVEV (reference sequence). V dropped 5 bases and J dropped 3 bases, with 12 bases sitting between them. The CDR3 sequence is 14 residues long. CDR3 DNA: TGTGCCAGCAGTCCCTACAGAAATACAGATACGCAGTATTTT. Protein product: CASSPYRNTDTQYF.